This T cell receptor beta chain was sequenced during a study of T cell responses to AZD1222 COVID-19 vaccine. Findings of the study overall: There were mostly white British donors and more females than males, and clonal diversity was possibly underestimated.

About this clone: Its antigen is undetermined.

This CDR3 spans 14 amino acids. CDR1 and CDR2 from the germline V gene are LGHNA and YNFKEQ. Trimming cost V 4 bases and J 8 bases, with 17 bases left between them. The assay was immunoSEQ multiplex PCR, and TCRdb's table has in-frame clones only and misses some. The sample lists 200,000 to 250,000 clones, around 93% occurring once. The rearrangement uses TRBV4-2 and TRBJ1-2, with unresolved D. The sample in question was peripheral blood, obtained on day 0 of MenACWY control vaccination. The TCR comes from an adult in good health. Written as DNA, the CDR3 is TGTGCCAGCAGCCCCGGGCCGACCAAAGAGGGCTACACCTTC. It encodes CASSPGPTKEGYTF.